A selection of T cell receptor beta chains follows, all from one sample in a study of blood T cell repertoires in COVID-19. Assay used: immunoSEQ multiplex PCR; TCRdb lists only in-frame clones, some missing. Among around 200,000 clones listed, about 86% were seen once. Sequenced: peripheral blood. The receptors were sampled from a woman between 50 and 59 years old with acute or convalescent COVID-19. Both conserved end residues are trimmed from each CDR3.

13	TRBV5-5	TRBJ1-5	ASSLRQGLYQPQH
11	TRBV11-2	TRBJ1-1	ASSLTENTEAF
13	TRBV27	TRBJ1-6	EFRGSFRENSPLH
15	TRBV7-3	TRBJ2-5	ASSLMGAGTGEETQY
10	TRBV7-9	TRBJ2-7	ASGGGQYEQY
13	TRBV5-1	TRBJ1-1	ASSRWTGQNTEAF
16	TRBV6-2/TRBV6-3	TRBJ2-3	ASSYSGLGGSVLDTQY
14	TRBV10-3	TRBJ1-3	AISPGTGTSGNTIY
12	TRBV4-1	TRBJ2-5	ASSPGLAGETQY
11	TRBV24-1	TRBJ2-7	ATMGKTVTEQY
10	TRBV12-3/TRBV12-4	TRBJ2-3	ASSSGGDTQY
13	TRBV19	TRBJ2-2	ASSSLADQTGELF
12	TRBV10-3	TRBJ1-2	AISVGQGNYGYT
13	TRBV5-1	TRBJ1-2	ASSWGQADNYGYT